This TCR beta chain appears in the sequencing data of a study of radiation and T cells in renal cell carcinoma. Germline CDR1 and CDR2: SGDLS and YYNGEE. The CDR3 has 18 residues. V lost 2 bases, J lost 3 bases, and 12 bases stayed unmatched. General study points: Only small tumor regions of about 1 g were sampled.

Comment on this clone: Its antigen remains unidentified.

Treatment denoted: treatment-naive control, cytoreductive nephrectomy. The patient's renal cell carcinoma had clear cell pathology. Generated by immunoSEQ multiplex PCR, the TCRdb table keeps only in-frame clones and is missing some. In the table there are 10,000 to 12,000 clones, roughly 60% of which are singletons. The clonotype originates from a man in his forties or fifties with renal cell carcinoma. This sample comprised tumor tissue, obtained from a patient whose treatment was nephrectomy without radiotherapy. V gene TRBV9 combines with J gene TRBJ2-7, with TRBD1 matching 12 bases. The CDR3 DNA follows: TGTGCCAGCAGCGTGGGGCCGGGACAGGGGGCTAGTATCTACGAGCAGTACTTC. Amino acids: CASSVGPGQGASIYEQYF.